This T cell receptor beta chain is drawn from a study of patients and donors after allogeneic stem cell transplantation. Using its own MiXCR run on the RT-PCR reads, TCRdb lists one record per CDR3 protein. The table includes hundreds of thousands of distinct CDR3 sequences, 16% detected once. Worth noting for this clonotype: The junction does not match germline at one end; this may be a read error.

This CDR3 has 16 residues. CDR1 is SSHAT, CDR2 FNYEAQ, per germline (reference sequence). V usage is TRBV7-7 and J usage is TRBJ2-3; the D gene is possibly TRBD1 (6 bases). This sequence originates from a human donor who was either an allogeneic HSCT recipient or a stem cell or donor lymphocyte infusion donor (not recorded which). It is not recorded whose cells these are; they may come from a transplant donor. Sequencing input: blood, either unsorted or a sorted T cell fraction (not recorded which). The CDR3 DNA sequence: TGTGCTAGCAGCGAGGGACAACCCTTTTCCACAGATACGCAGTATTTT. It is translated as CASSEGQPFSTDTQYF.